Below are 10 T cell receptor beta chains sequenced from a single sample in a study of T-cell reconstitution after alpha-beta-depleted transplantation in children. Library preparation (for TCRbeta) was performed with unique molecular identifiers. TCRdb independently ran MiXCR on the PCR reads; one entry per CDR3 protein. The top ten clones hold 30% to 40% of a sample with fewer than 750,000 distinct CDR3 sequences, over 25% of them seen once. The sample consisted of PBMCs, taken before TCRalphabeta/CD19-depleted stem cell transplant. The receptors stem from a boy under two years old with Wiskott-Aldrich syndrome, due to receive a stem cell transplant.

This clonotype showed up just a few times. This CDR3 reads CASSLSPWRRRDTEAFF. The CDR3 coding sequence is TGTGCCAGCAGTTTATCGCCTTGGCGGCGAAGGGACACTGAAGCTTTCTTT. The V and J genes are TRBV27 and TRBJ1-1; D remains ambiguous. The germline V gene encodes CDR1 MNHEY and CDR2 SMNVEV (reference sequence). This CDR3 is 17 amino acids long. Trimming stripped 0 bases from V and 3 bases from J, with 17 bases between.

V and J are TRBV15 and TRBJ2-5; no reliable D call. Germline V gene lookup returns CDR1 LNHNV and CDR2 YYDKDF (reference sequence). The CDR3 runs 15 residues. V was pared by 0 bases and J by 5 bases, with 13 bases between. This chain's CDR3 is CATSRDGKSTETQYF. In DNA, the CDR3 is TGTGCCACCAGCAGAGATGGAAAATCTACGGAGACCCAGTACTTC.

The gene calls are TRBV7-9 and TRBJ2-1, with D maybe TRBD1 (6 bases). The CDR3 covers 14 residues. V lost 3 bases, J lost 6 bases, and 12 bases lay in between. Germline-derived CDR1 and CDR2 are SEHNR and FQNEAQ (reference sequence). The CDR3 spells CASSFTGISNEQFF. DNA for the CDR3: TGTGCCAGCAGCTTTACAGGGATCTCCAATGAGCAGTTCTTC.

This clonotype was counted a few times. The chain couples TRBV6-1 to TRBJ1-1; TRBD1 matches at 7 bases. V gave up 5 bases and J gave up 3 bases; unmatched junction bases: 12. Germline CDR1 is MNHNS and CDR2 is SASEGT. This CDR3 has 16 amino acids. The DNA of the CDR3 is TGTGCCAGCAGTAGGACAGGACTTCCTCGCTACACTGAAGCTTTCTTT. It codes for CASSRTGLPRYTEAFF.

This chain connects TRBV30 to TRBJ2-1; 10 nucleotides align to TRBD2. After removal of 0 bases from V and 9 bases from J, the junction contained 8 bases not matched to a gene. The CDR3 length is 15 residues. From germline, CDR1 is GTSNPN and CDR2 SVGIG (reference sequence). The CDR3 nucleotides are TGTGCCTGGAGTGTACTTGGACTAGCGGTCGGTGAGCAGTTCTTC. Translating it yields CAWSVLGLAVGEQFF.

The chain employs TRBV9 and TRBJ2-1; a possible D gene is TRBD2 (6 bases). Looked up from germline, CDR1 is SGDLS and CDR2 is YYNGEE. The V end lost 0 bases, the J end lost 3 bases, and 13 bases lay between the germline ends. CDR3 size: 16 residues. The CDR3 is CASSVDPGVHYNEQFF. CDR3 DNA sequence: TGTGCCAGCAGCGTAGATCCGGGAGTCCACTACAATGAGCAGTTCTTC.

This clonotype was picked up a small number of times. V usage is TRBV6-1 and J usage is TRBJ2-3; D remains ambiguous. The V gene's germline CDR1 is MNHNS and CDR2 SASEGT. Trimming took off 7 bases at V and 0 bases at J, with 11 bases between the two ends. CDR3 length: 14 amino acids. The chain's CDR3 is CASTYLGSTDTQYF. As DNA, the CDR3 is TGTGCCAGCACCTATCTCGGAAGCACAGATACGCAGTATTTT.

The chain uses TRBV5-1 and TRBJ2-5; no clear D. Germline values: CDR1 SGHRS, CDR2 YFSETQ. This CDR3 is built from 15 residues. Trimming stripped 4 bases from V and 2 bases from J, with 15 bases between. The CDR3 reads CASSLLTTRQETQYF. CDR3 DNA sequence: TGCGCCAGCAGCCTCCTGACAACGCGACAAGAGACCCAGTACTTC.

This clonotype has only a few counts. The rearrangement joins TRBV25-1 to TRBJ2-2, with unresolved D. CDR3 length equals 12 residues. The germline V gene encodes CDR1 MGHDK and CDR2 SYGVNS. Between the trimmed V and J ends, which lost 4 bases and 9 bases, there was a span of 9 bases. CDR3 amino acids: CASSGPIRELFF. The CDR3 DNA is TGTGCCAGCAGTGGACCAATCCGGGAGCTGTTTTTT.

The rearrangement links TRBV10-3 to TRBJ2-7; 9 nucleotides agree with TRBD1. The CDR3 contains 14 residues. Germline-derived CDR1 and CDR2 are ENHRY and SYGVKD. V shed 11 bases and J 6 bases; nucleotides not matched to a gene: 14. CDR3 residues: CAVSTGTGQGEQYF. The CDR3 nucleotides are TGTGCCGTATCTACCGGGACAGGGCAGGGCGAGCAGTACTTC.